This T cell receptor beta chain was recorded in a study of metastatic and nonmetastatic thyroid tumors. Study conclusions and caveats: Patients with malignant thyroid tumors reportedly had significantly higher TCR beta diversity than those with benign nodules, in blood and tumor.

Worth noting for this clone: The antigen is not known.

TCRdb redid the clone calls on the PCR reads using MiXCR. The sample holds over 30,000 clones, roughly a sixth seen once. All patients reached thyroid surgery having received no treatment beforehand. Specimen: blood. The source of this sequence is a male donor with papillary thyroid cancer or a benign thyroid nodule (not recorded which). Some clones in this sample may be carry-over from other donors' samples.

DNA for the CDR3: TGTGCCAGCAGTTTCACGACCCCGAACACCGGGGAGCTGTTTTTT. Protein sequence: CASSFTTPNTGELFF. The chain combines TRBV27 with TRBJ2-2; D is undetermined. Trimming left V 3 bases short and J 0 bases short, with 8 bases between. The CDR3 spans 15 residues. The germline V gene encodes CDR1 MNHEY and CDR2 SMNVEV (reference sequence).